Following are 8 T cell receptor beta chains from one sample sequenced in a study of T cells in women clearing cervical HPV infection. The assay was immunoSEQ multiplex PCR, and TCRdb's table has in-frame clones only and misses some. The repertoire shows roughly 25,000 clones; the top ten hold roughly 6.8%. The specimen was blood buffy coat. Source of these receptors: a woman aged 18-70 years with a cervical HPV16 infection that either progressed to CIN3+ or cleared (not recorded which).

Regarding this clone: The read gets to within 3 residues of the CDR3 end, and the germline J gene fills in the rest. The chain carries TRBV7-9 and TRBJ1-2; D is unclear. This CDR3 has 13 amino acids. Germline V lookup: CDR1 SEHNR, CDR2 FQNEAQ (reference sequence). CDR3 sequence reads: CASSSLVYEGYTF. The CDR3 DNA, read in part, is TGTGCCAGCAGCTCACTGGTATATGAGGGT.

To note about this clone: The read ends 3 residues shy of where the CDR3 ends; the end is completed using the germline J gene. V is TRBV10-3 and J is TRBJ1-1; maybe TRBD1 (5 bases). With 10 bases removed from V and 0 bases from J, the gap between germline ends came to 15 bases. Germline CDR1 is ENHRY and CDR2 is SYGVKD. The CDR3 is 14 amino acids. CDR3 sequence: CATDGGRMNTEAFF. The CDR3 DNA, read in part, is TGTGCCACCGACGGGGGACGGATGAACACTGAA.

This clone ranks as medium-sized (0.01 to 0.1%) in terms of frequency. The observed sequence ends 3 residues before the CDR3 terminus, with the missing tail filled in from the germline J gene. The genes are TRBV30 and TRBJ2-1, with TRBD2 matching over 7 bases. Trimming took 4 bases from V and 2 from J; bases not matched to a gene: 2. The CDR3 loop spans 13 amino acids. Germline values: CDR1 GTSNPN, CDR2 SVGIG (reference sequence). Partial CDR3 DNA: TGTGCCTGGACTAGCGGACCCTACAATGAG. The encoded protein is CAWTSGPYNE. The CDR3 in full is CAWTSGPYNEQFF.

As concerns this clone: The CDR3 goes on 3 residues after the read ends, and that part is filled in from the germline J gene. The chain has TRBV14 and TRBJ2-1; 7 positions agree with TRBD2. CDR3 size: 17 residues. The V segment lost 0 bases and the J segment 2 bases; nucleotides outside the gene matches: 7. Germline lookup yields CDR1 SGHDN and CDR2 FVKESK. The covered CDR3 bases are TGTGCCAGCAGCCAAGAGACTAGCCTGCGTACCTACAATGAG. It specifies CASSQETSLRTYNE. The complete CDR3 reads CASSQETSLRTYNEQFF.

Judged by frequency, this clone is medium-sized (0.01 to 0.1%). The read terminates 3 residues ahead of where the CDR3 ends, so the germline J gene completes it. The V gene is TRBV2, the J gene TRBJ2-5; TRBD1 matches 7 bases. The germline V gene encodes CDR1 SNHLY and CDR2 FYNNEI. The CDR3 totals 15 residues. Trimming cost V 6 bases and J 1 base; bases outside gene matches: 8. The CDR3 loop reads CASSLQGQPQETQYF. CDR3 bases read: TGTGCCAGCAGCCTGCAGGGACAGCCCCAAGAGACC. The complete variable domain, with remaining parts taken from reference TRBV2 and TRBJ2-5, reads EPEVTQTPSHQVTQMGQEVILRCVPISNHLYFYWYRQILGQKVEFLVSFYNNEISEKSEIFDDQFSVERPDGSNFTLKIRSTKLEDSAMYFCASSLQGQPQETQYFGPGTRLLVL.

As regards this clone: The CDR3 goes on 3 residues after the read ends, and that part is filled in from the germline J gene. The chain is built from TRBV2 and TRBJ1-2, with 9 bases identical to TRBD1. The germline CDR1 and CDR2 sequences are SNHLY and FYNNEI. The CDR3 has 14 residues. The CDR3 sequence: CASSVGQGYNDYTF. CDR3 bases read: TGTGCCAGCAGTGTCGGACAGGGGTACAATGAC.

As concerns this clone: With the read ending 3 residues before the CDR3 end, the germline J gene is used to fill in that end. The chain couples TRBV5-1 to TRBJ2-7, with 7 bases that match TRBD2. The J segment lost 2 bases and the V segment lost 0 bases, leaving 5 bases of the junction unmatched. Germline V lookup: CDR1 SGHRS, CDR2 YFSETQ. The CDR3 covers 15 residues. The CDR3 sequence is CASSLARAGPYEQYF. CDR3 DNA, as far as it was read: TGCGCCAGCAGCTTGGCCCGAGCGGGACCCTACGAG. The entire variable domain, with the rest obtained from reference TRBV5-1 and TRBJ2-7, is as follows: KAGVTQTPRYLIKTRGQQVTLSCSPISGHRSVSWYQQTPGQGLQFLFEYFSETQRNKGNFPGRFSGRQFSNSRSEMNVSTLELGDSALYLCASSLARAGPYEQYFGPGTRLTVT.

About this clone itself: The missing CDR3 end, 3 residues past where the read stops, is filled in from the germline J gene. This chain connects TRBV7-2 to TRBJ2-7, with 10 bases aligning to TRBD2. The CDR3 has 15 amino acids. J lost 5 bases, V lost 5 bases, and 9 bases had no gene match. In germline, CDR1 is SGHTA, CDR2 FQGNSA. The CDR3 spells CASSLTSGEMDEQYF. The covered CDR3 bases are TGTGCCAGCAGCCTAACTAGCGGGGAGATGGACGAG.